This T cell receptor (beta chain) came from a study of beta chain features in type 1 diabetes. Overall study context: Examination covered some 99,000,000 sorted cells spanning all samples.

A few counts support this clone. Its target is not known. The CDR3 runs to 13 residues. Germline lookup yields CDR1 MNHEY and CDR2 SVGAGI. The trim removed 7 bases at V and 6 bases at J, leaving 9 bases unmatched. TCRB transcripts that were expressed got sequenced, as all of the isolated RNA had been reverse transcribed. Naive, central memory and regulatory T cell samples produced a mean of about 3.5 million reads. Profiling relied on immunoSEQ multiplex PCR, and the TCRdb table lists in-frame clones only, not all of them. The repertoire has some 150,000 clones, about a tenth of them found once; the top ten carry 0.5% to 0.65%. General study results and limits: Equally in patients and controls, PCR might preferentially amplify shorter templates. Insertion counts at VDJ junctions were lower in type 1 diabetes patients, who also showed more deletions there.

The TCR originated in a woman aged 40 to 50 in good health. The gene calls are TRBV6-5 and TRBJ2-7; 7 nucleotides align to TRBD1. Sequences were obtained from central memory CD4+ T cells from blood. This CDR3 is CASNQQGSLEQYF. CDR3 bases: TGTGCCAGCAACCAACAGGGGTCCCTCGAGCAGTACTTC.